The 3 T cell receptor beta chains in this list originate from one sample, sequenced in a study of T cell repertoires in ileal Crohn's disease. Using immunoSEQ multiplex PCR, the repertoire was profiled, and TCRdb retains in-frame clones only, with some absent. The sample lists roughly 2,500 clones; 90% to 97% were seen once. The sample comprised ileal tissue. The source is an adult with Crohn's disease.

This clone was detected only once. V usage is TRBV18 and J usage is TRBJ1-2; the D gene is possibly TRBD1 (6 bases). Deletions cut 4 bases from V and 5 bases from J, with 14 bases between. Germline V CDR1 and CDR2: KGHSH, LQKENI. The CDR3 runs 14 residues. CDR3 sequence: CASSQTGWIYGYTF. The CDR3 region has the DNA TGTGCCAGCTCACAGACAGGTTGGATTTATGGCTACACCTTC.

The chain couples TRBV6-1 to TRBJ1-1; 8 bases match TRBD1. V trimming: 1 base; J trimming: 4 bases; junction bases outside the gene matches: 8. The CDR3 contains 16 residues. Germline V lookup: CDR1 MNHNS, CDR2 SASEGT. CDR3 region: CASSEGRTGLPTEAFF. The DNA of the CDR3 is TGTGCCAGCAGTGAAGGGAGGACAGGGCTCCCCACTGAAGCTTTCTTT.

This clone is a singleton in its sample. The chain uses TRBV18 and TRBJ2-7; the D gene is possibly TRBD2 (6 bases). V was clipped by 6 bases and J by 2 bases, with 17 bases between them. The CDR3 contains 15 residues. The germline V gene has CDR1 KGHSH and CDR2 LQKENI. CDR3 DNA: TGTGCCAGCTCGGAGGGACGCATGACTACCTACGAGCAGTACTTC. Its protein is CASSEGRMTTYEQYF.